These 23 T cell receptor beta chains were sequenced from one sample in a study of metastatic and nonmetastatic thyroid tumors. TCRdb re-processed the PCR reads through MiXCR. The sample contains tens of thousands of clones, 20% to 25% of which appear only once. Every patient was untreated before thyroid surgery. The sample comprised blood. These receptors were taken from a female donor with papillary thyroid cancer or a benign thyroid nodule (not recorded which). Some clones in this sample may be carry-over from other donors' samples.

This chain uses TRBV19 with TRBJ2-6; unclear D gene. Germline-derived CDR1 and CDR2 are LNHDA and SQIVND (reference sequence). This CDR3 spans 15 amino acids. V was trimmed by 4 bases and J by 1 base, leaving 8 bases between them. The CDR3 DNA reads TGTGCCAGTAGTAGAGTGTTGTCTGGGGCCAACGTCCTGACTTTC. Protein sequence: CASSRVLSGANVLTF.

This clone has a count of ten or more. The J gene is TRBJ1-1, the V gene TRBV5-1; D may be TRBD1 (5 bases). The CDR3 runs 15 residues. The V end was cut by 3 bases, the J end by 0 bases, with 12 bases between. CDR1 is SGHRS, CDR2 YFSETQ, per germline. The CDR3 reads CASSSSGRLNTEAFF. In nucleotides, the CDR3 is TGCGCCAGCAGCTCCTCGGGACGACTGAACACTGAAGCTTTCTTT.

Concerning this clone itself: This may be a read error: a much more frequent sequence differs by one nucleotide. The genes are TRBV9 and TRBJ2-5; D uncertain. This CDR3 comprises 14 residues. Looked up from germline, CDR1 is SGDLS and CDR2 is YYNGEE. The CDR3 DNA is TGTGCCAGCAGCGTCGCTACCGGGCAAGAGACCAAGTACTTC. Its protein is CASSVATGQETKYF.

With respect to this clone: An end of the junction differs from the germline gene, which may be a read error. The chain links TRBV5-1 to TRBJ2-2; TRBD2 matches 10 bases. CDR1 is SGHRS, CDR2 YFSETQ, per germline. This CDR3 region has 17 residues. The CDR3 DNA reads TGCGCCAGCAGCTTGTCTCTAGCGGGAGCGGCGACCGGGGAGCTCTTTTTT. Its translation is CASSLSLAGAATGELFF.

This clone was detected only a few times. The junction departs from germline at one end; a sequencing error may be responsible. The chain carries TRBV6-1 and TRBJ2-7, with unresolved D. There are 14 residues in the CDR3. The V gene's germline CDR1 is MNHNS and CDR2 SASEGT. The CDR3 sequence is CASTDDELSYERYF. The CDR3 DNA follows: TGTGCCAGCACCGATGATGAGCTATCCTACGAGCGGTACTTC.

As DNA, the CDR3 is TGTGCCAGCAGTGAAGTCTCAACGTGTCAGCCCCAGCATTTT. Translated, it gives CASSEVSTCQPQHF. The chain joins TRBV6-1 to TRBJ1-5; D is ambiguous. The V gene lost 1 base and the J gene lost 6 bases, with 10 bases spanning the gap. Germline V gene lookup returns CDR1 MNHNS and CDR2 SASEGT. The CDR3 spans 14 residues.

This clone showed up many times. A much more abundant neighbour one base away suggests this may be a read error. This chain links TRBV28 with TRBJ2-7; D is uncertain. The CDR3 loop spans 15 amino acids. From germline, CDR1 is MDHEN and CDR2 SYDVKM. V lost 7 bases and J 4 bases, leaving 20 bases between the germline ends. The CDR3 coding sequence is TGTGCCAGCATCCCCCCCGGGTGGCAGGAATACGAGCAGTACTTC. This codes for CASIPPGWQEYEQYF.

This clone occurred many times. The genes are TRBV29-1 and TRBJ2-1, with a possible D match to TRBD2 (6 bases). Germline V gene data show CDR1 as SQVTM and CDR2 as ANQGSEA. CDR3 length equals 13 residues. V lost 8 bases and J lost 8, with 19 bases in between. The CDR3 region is CSTMRGGSDEQFF. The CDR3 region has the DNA TGCAGCACCATGCGTGGGGGGAGCGATGAGCAGTTCTTC.

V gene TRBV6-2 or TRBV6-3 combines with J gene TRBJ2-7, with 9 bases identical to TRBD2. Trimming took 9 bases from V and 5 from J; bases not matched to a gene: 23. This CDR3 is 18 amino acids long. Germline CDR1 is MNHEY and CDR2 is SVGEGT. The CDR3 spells CASGQLMSTSGLLDEQYF. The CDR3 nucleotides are TGTGCCAGTGGACAACTTATGAGCACTAGCGGGCTCCTCGACGAGCAGTACTTC.

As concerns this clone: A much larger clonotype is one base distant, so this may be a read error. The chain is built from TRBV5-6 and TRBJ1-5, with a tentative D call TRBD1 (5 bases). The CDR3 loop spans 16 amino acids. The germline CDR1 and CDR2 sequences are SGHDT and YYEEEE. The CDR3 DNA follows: TGTGCCAGCAGCGGGGGTGGAGGGGCCCGCAATCAGCCCCACCATTTT. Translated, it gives CASSGGGGARNQPHHF.

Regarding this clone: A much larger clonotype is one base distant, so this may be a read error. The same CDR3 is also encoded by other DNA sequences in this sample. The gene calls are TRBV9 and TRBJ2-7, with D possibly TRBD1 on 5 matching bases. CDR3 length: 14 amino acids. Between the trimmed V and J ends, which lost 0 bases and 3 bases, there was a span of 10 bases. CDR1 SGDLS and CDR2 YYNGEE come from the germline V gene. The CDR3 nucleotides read TGTGCCAGCAGCGTAGGGCAGGGTGGCTACGAGCAGTACTTC. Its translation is CASSVGQGGYEQYF. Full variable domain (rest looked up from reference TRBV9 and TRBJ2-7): DSGVTQTPKHLITATGQRVTLRCSPRSGDLSVYWYQQSLDQGLQFLIQYYNGEERAKGNILERFSAQQFPDLHSELNLSSLELGDSALYFCASSVGQGGYEQYFGPGTRLTVT.

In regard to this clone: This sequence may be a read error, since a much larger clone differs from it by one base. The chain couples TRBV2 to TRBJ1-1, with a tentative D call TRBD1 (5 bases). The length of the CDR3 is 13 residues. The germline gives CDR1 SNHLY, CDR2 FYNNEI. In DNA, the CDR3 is TGTGCCAGCAGTCGGGGGATGAACACTGAAGCTCTCTTT. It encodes CASSRGMNTEALF.

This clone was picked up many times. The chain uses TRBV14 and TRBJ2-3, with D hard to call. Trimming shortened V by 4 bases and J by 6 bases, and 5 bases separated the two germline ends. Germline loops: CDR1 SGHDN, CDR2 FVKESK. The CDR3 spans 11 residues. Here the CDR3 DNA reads TGTGCCAGCAGCCGTCTTGATACGCAGTATTTT. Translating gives CASSRLDTQYF.

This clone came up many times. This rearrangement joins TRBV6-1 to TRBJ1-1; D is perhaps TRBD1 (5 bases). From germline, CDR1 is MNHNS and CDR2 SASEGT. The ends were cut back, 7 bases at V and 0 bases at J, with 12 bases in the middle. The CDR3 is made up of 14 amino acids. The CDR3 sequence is CASTRDSMNTEAFF. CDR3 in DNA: TGTGCCAGCACCCGCGACAGTATGAACACTGAAGCTTTCTTT.

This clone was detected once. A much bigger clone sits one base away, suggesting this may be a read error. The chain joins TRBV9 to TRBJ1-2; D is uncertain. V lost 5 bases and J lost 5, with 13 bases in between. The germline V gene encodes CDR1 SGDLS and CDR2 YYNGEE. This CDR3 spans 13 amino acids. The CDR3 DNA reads TGTGCCAGCAGAGAGGGCTCCGGGTATGGCTACACCTTC. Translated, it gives CASREGSGYGYTF.

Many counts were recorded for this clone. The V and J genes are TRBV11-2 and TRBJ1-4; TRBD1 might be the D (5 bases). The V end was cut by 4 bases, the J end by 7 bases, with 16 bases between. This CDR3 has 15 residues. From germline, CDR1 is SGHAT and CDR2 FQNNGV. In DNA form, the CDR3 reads TGTGCCAGCAGCTCCGAAGGGGCGCTGACTGAAAAACTGTTTTTT. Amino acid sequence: CASSSEGALTEKLFF.

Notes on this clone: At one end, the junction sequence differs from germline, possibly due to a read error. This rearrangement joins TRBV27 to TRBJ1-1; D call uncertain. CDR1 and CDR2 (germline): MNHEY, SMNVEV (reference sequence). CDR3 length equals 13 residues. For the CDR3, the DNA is TGTGCCAGCAGTTTTAGAGGGTACTCTGAACCTTTCTTT. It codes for CASSFRGYSEPFF.

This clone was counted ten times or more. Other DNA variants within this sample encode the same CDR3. CDR3 loop: CASSVGSNQPQHF. The CDR3 DNA sequence: TGTGCCAGCAGCGTAGGTAGCAATCAGCCCCAGCATTTT. V usage is TRBV9 and J usage is TRBJ1-5; D is uncertain. This CDR3 has 13 residues. Germline V gene lookup returns CDR1 SGDLS and CDR2 YYNGEE. Between the trimmed V and J ends, which lost 0 bases and 0 bases, there was a span of 1 base.

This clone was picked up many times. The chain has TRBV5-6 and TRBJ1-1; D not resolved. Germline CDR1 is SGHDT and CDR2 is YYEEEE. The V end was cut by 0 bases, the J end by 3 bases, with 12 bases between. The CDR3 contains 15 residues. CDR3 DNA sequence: TGTGCCAGCAGCTTGGGACTCGGGAGTTACACTGAAGCTTTCTTT. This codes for CASSLGLGSYTEAFF.

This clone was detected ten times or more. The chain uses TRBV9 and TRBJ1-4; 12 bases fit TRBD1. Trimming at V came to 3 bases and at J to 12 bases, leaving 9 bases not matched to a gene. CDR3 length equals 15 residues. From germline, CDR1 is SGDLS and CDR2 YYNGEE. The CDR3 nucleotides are TGTGCCAGCAGCGACTCCGGGACAGGGGGCGAGGAACTGTTTTTT. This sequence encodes CASSDSGTGGEELFF.

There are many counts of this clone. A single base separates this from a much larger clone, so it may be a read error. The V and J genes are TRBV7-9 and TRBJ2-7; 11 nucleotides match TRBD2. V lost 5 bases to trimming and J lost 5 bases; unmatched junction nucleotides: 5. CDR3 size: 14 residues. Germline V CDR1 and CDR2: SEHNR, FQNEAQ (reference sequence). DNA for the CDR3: TGTGCCAGCAGCCGGCTAGCGGGAGGCCACGAGCAGTACTTC. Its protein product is CASSRLAGGHEQYF.

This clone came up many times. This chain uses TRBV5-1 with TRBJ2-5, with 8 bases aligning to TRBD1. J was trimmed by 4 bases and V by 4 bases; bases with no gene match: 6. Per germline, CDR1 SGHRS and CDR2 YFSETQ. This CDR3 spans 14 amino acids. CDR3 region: CASSVGQGVETQYF. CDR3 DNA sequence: TGCGCCAGCAGCGTCGGACAGGGAGTAGAGACCCAGTACTTC. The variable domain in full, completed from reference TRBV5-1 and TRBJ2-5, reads KAGVTQTPRYLIKTRGQQVTLSCSPISGHRSVSWYQQTPGQGLQFLFEYFSETQRNKGNFPGRFSGRQFSNSRSEMNVSTLELGDSALYLCASSVGQGVETQYFGPGTRLLVL.

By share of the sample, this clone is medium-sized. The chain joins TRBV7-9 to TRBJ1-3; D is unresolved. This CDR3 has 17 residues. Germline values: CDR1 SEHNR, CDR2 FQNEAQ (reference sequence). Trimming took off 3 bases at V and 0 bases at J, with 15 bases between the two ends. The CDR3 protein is CASSFQLDASSGNTIYF. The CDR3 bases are TGTGCCAGCAGCTTTCAATTGGACGCAAGCTCTGGAAACACCATATATTTT. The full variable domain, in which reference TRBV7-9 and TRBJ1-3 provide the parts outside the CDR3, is DTGVSQNPRHKITKRGQNVTFRCDPISEHNRLYWYRQTLGQGPEFLTYFQNEAQLEKSRLLSDRFSAERPKGSFSTLEIQRTEQGDSAMYLCASSFQLDASSGNTIYFGEGSWLTVV.